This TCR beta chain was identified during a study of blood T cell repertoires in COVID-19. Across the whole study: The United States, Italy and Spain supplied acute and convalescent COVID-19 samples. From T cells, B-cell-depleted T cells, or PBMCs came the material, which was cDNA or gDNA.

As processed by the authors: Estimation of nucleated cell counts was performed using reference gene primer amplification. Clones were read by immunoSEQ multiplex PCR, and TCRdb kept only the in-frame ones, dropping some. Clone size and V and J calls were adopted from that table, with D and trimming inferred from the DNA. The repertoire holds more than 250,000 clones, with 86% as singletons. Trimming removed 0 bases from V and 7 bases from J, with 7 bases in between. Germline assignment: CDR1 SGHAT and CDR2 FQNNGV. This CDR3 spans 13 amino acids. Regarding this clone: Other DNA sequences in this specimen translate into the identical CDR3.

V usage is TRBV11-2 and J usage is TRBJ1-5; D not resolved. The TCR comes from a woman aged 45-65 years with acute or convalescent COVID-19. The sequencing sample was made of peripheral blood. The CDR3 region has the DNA TGTGCCAGCAGCTTAGATCGAGGGCAGCCCCAGCATTTT. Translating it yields CASSLDRGQPQHF.